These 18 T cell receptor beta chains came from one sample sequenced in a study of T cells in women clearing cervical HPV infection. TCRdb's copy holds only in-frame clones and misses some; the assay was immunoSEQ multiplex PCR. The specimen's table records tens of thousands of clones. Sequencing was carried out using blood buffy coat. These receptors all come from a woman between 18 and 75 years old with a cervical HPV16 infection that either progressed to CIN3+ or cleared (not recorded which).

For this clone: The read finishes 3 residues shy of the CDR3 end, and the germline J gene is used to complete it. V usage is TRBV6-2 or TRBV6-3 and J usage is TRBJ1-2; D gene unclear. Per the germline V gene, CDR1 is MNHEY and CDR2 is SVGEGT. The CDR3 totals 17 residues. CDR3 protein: CASSYGSSGRLTDTYTF. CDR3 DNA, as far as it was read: TGTGCCAGCAGTTACGGCTCTAGCGGGAGGTTAACGGATACC.

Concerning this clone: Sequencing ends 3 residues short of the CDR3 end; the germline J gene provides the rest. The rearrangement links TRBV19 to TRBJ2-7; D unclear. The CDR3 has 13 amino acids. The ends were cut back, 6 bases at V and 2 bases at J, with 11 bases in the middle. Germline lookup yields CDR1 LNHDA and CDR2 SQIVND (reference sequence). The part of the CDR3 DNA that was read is TGTGCCAGTAGCCCACACGAGGCCTACGAG. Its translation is CASSPHEAYE. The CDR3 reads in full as CASSPHEAYEQYF.

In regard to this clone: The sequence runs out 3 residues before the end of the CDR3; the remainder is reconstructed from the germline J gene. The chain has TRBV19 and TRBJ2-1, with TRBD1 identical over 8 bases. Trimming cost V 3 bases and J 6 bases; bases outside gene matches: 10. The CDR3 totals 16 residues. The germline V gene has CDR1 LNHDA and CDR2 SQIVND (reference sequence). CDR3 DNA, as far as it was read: TGTGCCAGTAGTATTGTAAAGGGAACAGGGGGCAATGAG. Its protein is CASSIVKGTGGNE. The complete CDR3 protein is CASSIVKGTGGNEQFF.

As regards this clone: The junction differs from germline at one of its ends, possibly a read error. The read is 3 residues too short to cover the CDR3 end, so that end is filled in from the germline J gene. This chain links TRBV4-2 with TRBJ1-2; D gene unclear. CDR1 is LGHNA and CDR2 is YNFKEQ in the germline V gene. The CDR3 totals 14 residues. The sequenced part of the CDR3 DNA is TGCGCCAGCAGCCAAGAACCAGGTGACTATGGC. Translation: CASSQEPGDYG. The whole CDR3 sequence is CASSQEPGDYGYTF.

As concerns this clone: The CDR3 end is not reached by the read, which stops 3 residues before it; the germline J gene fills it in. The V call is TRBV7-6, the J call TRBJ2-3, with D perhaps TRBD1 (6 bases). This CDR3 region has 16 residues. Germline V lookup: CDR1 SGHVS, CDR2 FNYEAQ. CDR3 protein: CASSFISGQGNQPQYF. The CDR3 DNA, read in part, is TGTGCCAGCAGCTTTATATCGGGGCAGGGGAATCAGCCG.

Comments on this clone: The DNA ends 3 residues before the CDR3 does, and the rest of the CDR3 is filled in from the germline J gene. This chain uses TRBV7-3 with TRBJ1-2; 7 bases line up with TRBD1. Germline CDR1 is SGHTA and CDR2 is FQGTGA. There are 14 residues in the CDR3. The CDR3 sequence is CASSLTGQSNDYTF. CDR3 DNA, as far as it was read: TGTGCCAGCAGCTTAACGGGACAGAGCAATGAC.

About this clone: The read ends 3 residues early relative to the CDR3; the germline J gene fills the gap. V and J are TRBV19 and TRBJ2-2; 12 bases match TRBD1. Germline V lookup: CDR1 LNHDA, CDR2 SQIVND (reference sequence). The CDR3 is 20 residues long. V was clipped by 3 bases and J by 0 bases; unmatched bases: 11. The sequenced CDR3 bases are TGTGCCAGTAGTATTCAACAAGGGACAGGGGGCTCTTCGAACACCGGGGAG. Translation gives CASSIQQGTGGSSNTGE. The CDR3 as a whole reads CASSIQQGTGGSSNTGELFF.

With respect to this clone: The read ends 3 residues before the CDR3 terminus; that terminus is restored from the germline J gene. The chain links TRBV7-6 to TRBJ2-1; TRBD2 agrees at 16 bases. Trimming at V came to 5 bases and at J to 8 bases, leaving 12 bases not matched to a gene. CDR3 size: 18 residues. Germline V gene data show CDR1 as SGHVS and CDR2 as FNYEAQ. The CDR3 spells CASSTPLGLAGGSDEQFF. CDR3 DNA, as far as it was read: TGTGCCAGCAGCACCCCTTTGGGACTAGCGGGAGGGTCCGATGAG.

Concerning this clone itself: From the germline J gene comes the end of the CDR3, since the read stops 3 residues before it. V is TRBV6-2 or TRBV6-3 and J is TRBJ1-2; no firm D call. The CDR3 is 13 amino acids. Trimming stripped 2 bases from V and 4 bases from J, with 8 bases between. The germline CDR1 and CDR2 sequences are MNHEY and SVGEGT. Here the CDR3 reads CASSYQVRYGYTF. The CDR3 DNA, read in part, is TGTGCCAGCAGTTACCAGGTCCGCTATGGC.

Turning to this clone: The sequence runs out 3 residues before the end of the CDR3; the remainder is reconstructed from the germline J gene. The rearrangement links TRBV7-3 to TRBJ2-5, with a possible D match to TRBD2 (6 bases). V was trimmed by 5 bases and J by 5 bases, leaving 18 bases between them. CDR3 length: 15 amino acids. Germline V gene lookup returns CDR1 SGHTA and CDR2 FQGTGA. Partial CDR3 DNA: TGTGCCAGCAGCCCCCAGGGAGGAGAAGCCGAGACC. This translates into CASSPQGGEAET. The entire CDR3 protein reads CASSPQGGEAETQYF.

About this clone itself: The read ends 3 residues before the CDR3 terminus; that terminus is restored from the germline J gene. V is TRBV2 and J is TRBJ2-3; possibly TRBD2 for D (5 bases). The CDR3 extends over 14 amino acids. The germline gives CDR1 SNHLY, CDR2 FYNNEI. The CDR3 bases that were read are TGTGCCAGCAGTGAATCGGGGAAATTCCAGCCG. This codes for CASSESGKFQP. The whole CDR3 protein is CASSESGKFQPQYF.

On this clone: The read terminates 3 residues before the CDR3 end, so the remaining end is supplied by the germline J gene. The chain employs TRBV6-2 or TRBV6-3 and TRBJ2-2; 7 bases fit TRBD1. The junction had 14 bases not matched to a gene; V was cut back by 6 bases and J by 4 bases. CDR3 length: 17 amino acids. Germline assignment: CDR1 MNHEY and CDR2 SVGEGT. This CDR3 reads CASSKPLDRERTGELFF. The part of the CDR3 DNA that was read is TGTGCCAGCAGCAAACCGTTAGACAGGGAGCGCACCGGGGAG.

The CDR3 bases that were read are TGTGCCAGCAGTTTCGGACAGGGCTACGAG. Its protein is CASSFGQGYE. The complete CDR3 reads CASSFGQGYEQYF. The gene calls are TRBV11-2 and TRBJ2-7, with TRBD1 matching over 8 bases. The read ends 3 residues shy of where the CDR3 ends; the end is completed using the germline J gene. Germline CDR1 SGHAT, CDR2 FQNNGV. The CDR3 spans 13 residues. With V trimmed by 6 bases and J by 3 bases, 4 bases remained unmatched.

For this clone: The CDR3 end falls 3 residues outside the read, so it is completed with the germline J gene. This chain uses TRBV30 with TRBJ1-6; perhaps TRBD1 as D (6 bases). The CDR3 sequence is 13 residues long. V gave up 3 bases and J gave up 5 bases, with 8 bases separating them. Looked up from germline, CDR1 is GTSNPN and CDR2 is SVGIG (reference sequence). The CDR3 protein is CAWSGQNNSPLHF. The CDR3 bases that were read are TGTGCCTGGAGCGGACAGAATAATTCACCC.

The CDR3 here is CASRRQETQYF. The sequenced CDR3 bases are TGTGCCAGCAGGCGACAAGAGACC. The J gene is TRBJ2-5, the V gene TRBV7-2; D remains unclear. Read data end 3 residues before the CDR3 end; the end is taken from the germline J gene. From germline, CDR1 is SGHTA and CDR2 FQGNSA. CDR3 length equals 11 residues. Trimming pared 6 bases from V and 2 bases from J, leaving 4 bases between.

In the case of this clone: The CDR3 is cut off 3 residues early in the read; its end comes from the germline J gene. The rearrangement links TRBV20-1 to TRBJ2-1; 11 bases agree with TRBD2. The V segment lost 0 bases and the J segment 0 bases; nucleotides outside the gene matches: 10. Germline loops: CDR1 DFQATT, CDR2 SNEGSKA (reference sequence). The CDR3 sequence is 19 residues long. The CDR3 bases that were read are TGCAGTGCTAGAGATTTTGCTAGCGGGAGGCCCAGCTCCTACAATGAG. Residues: CSARDFASGRPSSYNE. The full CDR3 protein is CSARDFASGRPSSYNEQFF.

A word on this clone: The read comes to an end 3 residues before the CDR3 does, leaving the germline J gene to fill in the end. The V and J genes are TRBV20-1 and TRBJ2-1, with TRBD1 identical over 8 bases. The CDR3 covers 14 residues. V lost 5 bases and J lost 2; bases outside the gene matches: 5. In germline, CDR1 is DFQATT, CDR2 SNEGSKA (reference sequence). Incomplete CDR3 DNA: TGCAGTGCTTGCAGGGGGCCGACCTACAATGAG. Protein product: CSACRGPTYNE. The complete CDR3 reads CSACRGPTYNEQFF.

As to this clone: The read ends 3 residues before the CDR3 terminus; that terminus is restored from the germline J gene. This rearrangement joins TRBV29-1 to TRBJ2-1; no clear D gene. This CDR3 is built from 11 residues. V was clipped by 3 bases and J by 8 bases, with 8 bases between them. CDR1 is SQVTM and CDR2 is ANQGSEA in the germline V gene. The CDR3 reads CSVDSLDEQFF. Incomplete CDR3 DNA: TGCAGCGTTGACTCCCTTGATGAG.